The sequence of this T cell receptor (beta chain) was determined in a study of OX40 agonist ivuxolimab in advanced cancers. Study summary: A mean age of approximately 60 years, range about 23 to 90, was recorded, and under 85% were male.

Only in-frame clones appear in the TCRdb table, and some are missing; sequencing was by immunoSEQ multiplex PCR. This sample yields around 50,000 clones, of which 75% to 85% are seen a single time; under 2% belongs to the top ten. Collection of blood occurred at baseline, at cycle 4 day 1, and at cycle 7 day 1. Overall study findings and caveats: The average count of expanded clones was higher among CD8+ T cells than among CD4+.

In regard to this clone: Its matching antigen is unknown.

Germline V CDR1 and CDR2: SGHAT, FQNNGV. CDR3 length equals 15 residues. V was trimmed by 5 bases and J by 5 bases, leaving 18 bases between them. This receptor was obtained from an adult with an advanced solid tumor such as melanoma, head and neck, liver or kidney cancer. The chain links TRBV11-2 to TRBJ2-5; D gene uncertain. Sample: CD4+ or CD8+ T cells sorted from blood, taken in a trial of the OX40 agonist ivuxolimab. This chain's CDR3 is CASSPLWRDMETQYF. In nucleotides, the CDR3 is TGTGCCAGCAGCCCCCTGTGGCGCGACATGGAGACCCAGTACTTC.